This TCR beta chain appears in the sequencing data of a study of T cell changes during pregnancy in multiple sclerosis. This clone came up once. J lost 6 bases, V lost 6 bases, and 5 bases had no gene match. The germline gives CDR1 SQVTM, CDR2 ANQGSEA. The CDR3 runs to 12 residues. Profiling relied on immunoSEQ multiplex PCR, and the TCRdb table lists in-frame clones only, not all of them. The sample lists approximately 37,000 clones, approximately 89% seen once, with 1% to 1.5% in the top ten. This chain connects TRBV29-1 to TRBJ1-5; 7 bases map to TRBD1. Sequenced here: CD4+ T cells from peripheral blood mononuclear cells, sampled in the first trimester of pregnancy. The sequence came from a female donor with multiple sclerosis, enrolled in a pregnancy study. CDR3 sequence (DNA): TGCAGCGTAGGCACAGGGGTTCAGCCCCAGCATTTT. Its protein is CSVGTGVQPQHF.